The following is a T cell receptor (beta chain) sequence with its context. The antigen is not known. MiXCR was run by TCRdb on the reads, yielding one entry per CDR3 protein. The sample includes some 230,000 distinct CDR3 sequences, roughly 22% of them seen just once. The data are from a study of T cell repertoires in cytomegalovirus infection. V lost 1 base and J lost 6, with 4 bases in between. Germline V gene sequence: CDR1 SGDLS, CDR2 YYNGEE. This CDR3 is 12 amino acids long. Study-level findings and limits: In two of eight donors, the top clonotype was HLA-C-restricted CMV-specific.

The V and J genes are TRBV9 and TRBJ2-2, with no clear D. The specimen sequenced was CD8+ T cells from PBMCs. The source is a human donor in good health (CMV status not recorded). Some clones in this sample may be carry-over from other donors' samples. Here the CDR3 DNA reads TGTGCCAGCAGCGTAAACTCCGGGGAGCTGTTTTTT. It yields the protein CASSVNSGELFF. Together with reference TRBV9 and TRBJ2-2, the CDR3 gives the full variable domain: DSGVTQTPKHLITATGQRVTLRCSPRSGDLSVYWYQQSLDQGLQFLIQYYNGEERAKGNILERFSAQQFPDLHSELNLSSLELGDSALYFCASSVNSGELFFGEGSRLTVL.